This TCR beta chain was documented in a study of control samples from healthy donors and cancer patients. Measured with immunoSEQ multiplex PCR; TCRdb has only the in-frame clones, and not every one. This sample carries about 140,000 clones, 89% of them seen once, and the ten largest clones take around 4.7%. This CDR3 has 16 residues. The V and J ends lost 7 bases and 1 base, in that order; junction bases with no gene match: 12. Per the germline V gene, CDR1 is SEHNR and CDR2 is FQNEAQ (reference sequence). This clone came up once. The chain links TRBV7-9 to TRBJ1-1; TRBD1 aligns across 7 bases. This TCR came from a man aged 30 to 39 in good health. Sample: blood. The chain's CDR3 is CASTVTGEVKNTEAFF. CDR3 nucleotide sequence: TGTGCCAGCACAGTAACAGGGGAGGTGAAGAACACTGAAGCTTTCTTT.